A selection of T cell receptor beta chains follows, all from one sample in a study of vaccination effects on CD4 cells after COVID-19. Clones were sequenced by immunoSEQ multiplex PCR, and TCRdb holds only the in-frame ones, with some missing. The table records 50,000 to 60,000 clones, around four fifths of them present only once. For these TCRs, the target antigens are not known. The sample in question was CD4+ T cells from PBMCs cultured without peptide, obtained after COVID-19 vaccination. Source of these receptors: a human donor who received a COVID-19 vaccine. CDR3s include the opening cysteine and the closing phenylalanine or tryptophan. Fields, in order: V gene, clone size, D gene, J gene, CDR3 protein, CDR3 DNA. The D gene is left open where the match is weak. Only part of the rows carry a size: once, few, many, or a class if the clone is expanded.

>TRBV13|-|-|TRBJ2-1
CASSLAGMGGAEQFF
TGTGCCAGCAGCTTAGCCGGCATGGGCGGAGCTGAGCAGTTCTTC
>TRBV28|once|TRBD1|TRBJ2-7
CAIRDSSYEQYF
TGTGCCATTCGGGACAGCTCCTACGAGCAGTACTTC
>TRBV7-8|-|-|TRBJ2-7
CASSYRGAGYSYEQYF
TGTGCCAGCAGCTACCGGGGGGCGGGGTACTCCTACGAGCAGTACTTC
>TRBV30|-|-|TRBJ1-5
CAWSPGSNQPQHF
TGTGCCTGGAGCCCGGGGAGCAATCAGCCCCAGCATTTT
>TRBV2|few|-|TRBJ1-5
CASSPVLNSNQPQHF
TGTGCCAGCAGTCCTGTCCTAAATAGCAATCAGCCCCAGCATTTT
>TRBV7-9|once|TRBD1|TRBJ1-4
CASSDGTGDSEKLFF
TGTGCCAGCAGCGATGGGACAGGGGATTCTGAAAAACTGTTTTTT
>TRBV7-2|-|TRBD2|TRBJ2-7
CASSLGWVGLAVSEQYF
TGTGCCAGCAGCTTAGGTTGGGTGGGACTAGCGGTCTCCGAGCAGTACTTC
>TRBV6-2/TRBV6-3|-|-|TRBJ2-7
CASSYSDTYEQYF
TGTGCCAGCAGTTACTCGGACACCTACGAGCAGTACTTC
>TRBV4-1|once|-|TRBJ1-5
CASSPSPLGGSNQPQHF
TGCGCCAGCAGCCCATCGCCCCTCGGGGGAAGCAATCAGCCCCAGCATTTT
>TRBV7-9|-|TRBD2|TRBJ2-3
CASSRAIAGGAADTQYF
TGTGCCAGCAGCCGCGCCATAGCGGGGGGGGCCGCAGATACGCAGTATTTT
>TRBV9|-|TRBD1|TRBJ2-4
CASSAHTGGGNIQYF
TGTGCCAGCAGCGCCCATACAGGGGGCGGGAACATTCAGTACTTC
>TRBV29-1|once|-|TRBJ1-2
CSVDRTNYGYTF
TGCAGCGTTGATCGAACCAACTATGGCTACACCTTC
>TRBV14|-|-|TRBJ1-4
CASSQASGKNEKLFF
TGTGCCAGCAGCCAAGCTTCGGGAAAAAATGAAAAACTGTTTTTT
>TRBV20-1|-|-|TRBJ2-5
CSADHLTQYF
TGCAGTGCTGACCACCTCACCCAGTACTTC
>TRBV7-9|-|TRBD1|TRBJ2-5
CASSLSAYQGVRETQYF
TGTGCCAGCAGCCTAAGCGCTTATCAGGGGGTCAGAGAGACCCAGTACTTC
>TRBV7-6|-|-|TRBJ2-2
CASSSRRGWGGELFF
TGTGCCAGCAGCTCCCGACGGGGGTGGGGCGGGGAGCTGTTTTTT
>TRBV6-5|-|-|TRBJ2-3
CASMRQAFGTQYF
TGTGCCAGCATGAGACAAGCGTTCGGTACGCAGTATTTT
>TRBV4-2|-|TRBD1|TRBJ2-1
CASSQGQGAYNEQFF
TGTGCCAGCAGCCAAGGGCAGGGGGCTTACAATGAGCAGTTCTTC
>TRBV23-1|-|-|TRBJ2-1
CASSQILSYNEQFF
TGCGCCAGCAGTCAAATCCTCTCCTACAATGAGCAGTTCTTC
>TRBV10-3|few|-|TRBJ1-3
CAISEGHWGLRGNTIYF
TGTGCCATCAGTGAGGGTCATTGGGGGCTAAGGGGAAACACCATATATTTT
>TRBV6-5|-|-|TRBJ1-5
CASSYRVGQPQHF
TGTGCCAGCAGTTACAGGGTGGGTCAGCCCCAGCATTTT
>TRBV19|-|TRBD2|TRBJ2-1
CASSDPLLAANEQFF
TGTGCCAGTAGTGACCCTCTACTAGCGGCCAATGAGCAGTTCTTC
>TRBV19|-|TRBD1|TRBJ1-2
CASSIDTGGYGYTF
TGTGCCAGTAGTATAGATACAGGGGGCTATGGCTACACCTTC
>TRBV18|-|TRBD1|TRBJ2-7
CASSPDRAEQYF
TGTGCCAGCTCACCGGACAGGGCCGAGCAGTACTTC
>TRBV4-2|medium-sized|-|TRBJ2-1
CASSQDGAGAYQWQFF
TGTGCCAGCAGCCAAGATGGCGCGGGGGCCTATCAGTGGCAGTTCTTC
>TRBV7-2|-|-|TRBJ1-6
CASSQRGSSYNSPLHF
TGTGCCAGCAGCCAGAGGGGGAGCTCCTATAATTCACCCCTCCACTTT
>TRBV7-9|few|-|TRBJ2-3
CASSPETAITDTQYF
TGTGCCAGCAGCCCTGAGACGGCGATCACAGATACGCAGTATTTT
>TRBV6-5|-|-|TRBJ1-3
CASSSPTVDSGNTIYF
TGTGCCAGCAGTTCACCGACGGTTGACTCTGGAAACACCATATATTTT
>TRBV30|-|TRBD1|TRBJ1-6
CAWTPDRVSGSPLHF
TGTGCCTGGACCCCGGACAGGGTATCGGGTTCACCCCTCCACTTT
>TRBV2|-|-|TRBJ2-1
CASSPTAQGEQFF
TGTGCCAGCAGCCCCACGGCCCAGGGTGAGCAGTTCTTC
>TRBV6-5|-|TRBD1|TRBJ1-1
CASTNPGQRFEAFF
TGTGCCAGCACTAACCCGGGACAGCGTTTTGAAGCTTTCTTT
>TRBV10-3|-|-|TRBJ1-5
CAIRRDNNQPQHF
TGTGCCATCAGGCGGGACAACAATCAGCCCCAGCATTTT
>TRBV7-9|-|-|TRBJ2-7
CASSLARNEQYF
TGTGCCAGCAGCTTGGCGAGAAACGAGCAGTACTTC
>TRBV9|few|TRBD1|TRBJ1-5
CASSVEDRGQPQHF
TGTGCCAGCAGCGTAGAAGACAGGGGACAGCCCCAGCATTTT
>TRBV27|-|-|TRBJ2-1
CASSPTSGRLVEQFF
TGTGCCAGCAGTCCGACCTCGGGACGGCTTGTTGAGCAGTTCTTC
>TRBV21-1|few|-|TRBJ1-4
CASSKGASTTNEKLFF
TGTGCCAGCAGCAAAGGTGCTAGCACAACTAATGAAAAACTGTTTTTT